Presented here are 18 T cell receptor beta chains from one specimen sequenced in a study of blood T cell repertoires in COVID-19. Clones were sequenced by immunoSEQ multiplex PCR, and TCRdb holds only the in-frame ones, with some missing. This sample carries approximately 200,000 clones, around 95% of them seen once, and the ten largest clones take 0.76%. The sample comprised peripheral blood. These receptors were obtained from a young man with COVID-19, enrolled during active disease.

The CDR3 here is CSAGQPYGYTF. The CDR3 DNA reads TGCAGTGCAGGACAGCCTTATGGCTACACCTTC. This chain uses TRBV20-1 with TRBJ1-2, with D tentatively TRBD1 (6 bases). Deletions cut 6 bases from V and 5 bases from J, with 10 bases between. This CDR3 is 11 amino acids long. CDR1 and CDR2 from the germline V gene are DFQATT and SNEGSKA (reference sequence).

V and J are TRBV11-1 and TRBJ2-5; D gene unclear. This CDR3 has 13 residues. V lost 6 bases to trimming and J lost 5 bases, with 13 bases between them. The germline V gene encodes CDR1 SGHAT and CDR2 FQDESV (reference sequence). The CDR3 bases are TGTGCCAGCAGACCCCAACCTGAGGAGACCCAGTACTTC. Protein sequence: CASRPQPEETQYF.

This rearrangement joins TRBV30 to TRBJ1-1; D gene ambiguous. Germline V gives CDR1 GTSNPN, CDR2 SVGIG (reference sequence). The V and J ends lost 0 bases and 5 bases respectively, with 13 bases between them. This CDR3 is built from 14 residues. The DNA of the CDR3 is TGTGCCTGGAGTGTAGCGGGCTCGAGGACTGAAGCTTTCTTT. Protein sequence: CAWSVAGSRTEAFF. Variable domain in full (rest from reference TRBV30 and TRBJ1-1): SQTIHQWPATLVQPVGSPLSLECTVEGTSNPNLYWYRQAAGRGLQLLFYSVGIGQISSEVPQNLSASRPQDRQFILSSKKLLLSDSGFYLCAWSVAGSRTEAFFGQGTRLTVV.

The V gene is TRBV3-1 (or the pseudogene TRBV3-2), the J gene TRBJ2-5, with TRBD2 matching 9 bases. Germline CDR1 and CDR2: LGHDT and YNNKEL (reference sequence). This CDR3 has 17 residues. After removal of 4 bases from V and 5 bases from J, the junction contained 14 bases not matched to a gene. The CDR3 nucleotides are TGTGCCAGCAGCCGGATAGCGGGAGCGGGCCCCCAGGAGACCCAGTACTTC. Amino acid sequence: CASSRIAGAGPQETQYF.

The CDR3 here is CAWGTDSNQPQHF. DNA of the CDR3: TGTGCCTGGGGGACAGATAGCAATCAGCCCCAGCATTTT. The chain joins TRBV30 to TRBJ1-5; 7 bases match TRBD1. Unmatched junction bases numbered 1, after V lost 5 bases and J lost 0 bases. The CDR3 sequence is 13 residues long. Per the germline V gene, CDR1 is GTSNPN and CDR2 is SVGIG (reference sequence).

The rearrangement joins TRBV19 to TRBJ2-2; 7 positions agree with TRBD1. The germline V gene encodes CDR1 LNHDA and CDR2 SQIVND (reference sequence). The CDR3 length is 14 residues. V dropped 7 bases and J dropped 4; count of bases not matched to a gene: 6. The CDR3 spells CASNLQGTTGELFF. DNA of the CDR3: TGTGCCAGTAATCTACAGGGGACCACCGGGGAGCTGTTTTTT.

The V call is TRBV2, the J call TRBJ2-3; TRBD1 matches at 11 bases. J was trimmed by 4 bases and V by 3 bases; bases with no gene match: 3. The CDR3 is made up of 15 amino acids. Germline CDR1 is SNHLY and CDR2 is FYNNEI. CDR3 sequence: CASSEGTGGSDTQYF. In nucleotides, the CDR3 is TGTGCCAGCAGTGAGGGGACAGGGGGGTCAGATACGCAGTATTTT.

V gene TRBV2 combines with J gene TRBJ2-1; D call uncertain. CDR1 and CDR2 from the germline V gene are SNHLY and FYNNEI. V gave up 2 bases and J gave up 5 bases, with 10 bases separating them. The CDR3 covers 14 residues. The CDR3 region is CASSEISSDNEQFF. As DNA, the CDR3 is TGTGCCAGCAGTGAAATCTCGAGCGACAATGAGCAGTTCTTC.

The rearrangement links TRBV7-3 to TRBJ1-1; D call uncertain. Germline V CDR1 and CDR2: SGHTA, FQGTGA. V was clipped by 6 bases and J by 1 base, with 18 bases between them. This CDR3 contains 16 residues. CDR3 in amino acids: CASSQRTTTRNTEAFF. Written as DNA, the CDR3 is TGTGCCAGCAGTCAAAGGACGACCACTAGGAACACTGAAGCTTTCTTT.

The CDR3 sequence is CASSLAWGGGPEETQYF. The CDR3 region has the DNA TGTGCCAGCAGCTTAGCGTGGGGCGGGGGGCCCGAAGAGACCCAGTACTTC. This chain joins TRBV7-9 and TRBJ2-5, with 8 bases fitting TRBD2. V gave up 0 bases and J gave up 3 bases; unmatched junction bases: 9. CDR1 is SEHNR and CDR2 is FQNEAQ in the germline V gene (reference sequence). The CDR3 contains 17 residues.

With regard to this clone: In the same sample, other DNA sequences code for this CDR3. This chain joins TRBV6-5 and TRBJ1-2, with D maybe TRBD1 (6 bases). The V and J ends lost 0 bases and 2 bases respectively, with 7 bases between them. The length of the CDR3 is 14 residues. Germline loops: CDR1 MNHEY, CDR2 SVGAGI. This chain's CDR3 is CASSYSTGNYGYTF. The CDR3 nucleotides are TGTGCCAGCAGTTACTCGACAGGAAACTATGGCTACACCTTC.

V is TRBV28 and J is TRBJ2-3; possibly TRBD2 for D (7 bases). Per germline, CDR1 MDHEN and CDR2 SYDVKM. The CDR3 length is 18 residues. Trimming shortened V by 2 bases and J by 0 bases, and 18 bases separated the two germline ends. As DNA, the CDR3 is TGTGCCAGCAGTTTAGAAGGGGGGAGGGTCCTTAGCACAGATACGCAGTATTTT. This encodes CASSLEGGRVLSTDTQYF.

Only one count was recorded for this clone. The CDR3 reads CASRVVDTGELFF. The CDR3 DNA is TGTGCCAGCAGGGTTGTAGACACCGGGGAGCTGTTTTTT. This chain joins TRBV12-3 or TRBV12-4 and TRBJ2-2, with D unresolved. The CDR3 sequence is 13 residues long. V was pared by 6 bases and J by 3 bases, with 8 bases between.

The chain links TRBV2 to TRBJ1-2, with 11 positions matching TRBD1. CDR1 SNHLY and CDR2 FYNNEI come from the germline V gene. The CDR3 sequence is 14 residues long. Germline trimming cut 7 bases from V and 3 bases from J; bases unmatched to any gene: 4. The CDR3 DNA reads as TGTGCCAGCAAGAGGACAGGGGGCGACTATGGCTACACCTTC. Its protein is CASKRTGGDYGYTF.

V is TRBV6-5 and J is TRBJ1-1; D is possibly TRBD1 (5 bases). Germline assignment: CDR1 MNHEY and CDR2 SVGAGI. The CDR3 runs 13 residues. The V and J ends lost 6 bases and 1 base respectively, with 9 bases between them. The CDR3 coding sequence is TGTGCCAGCAGCGATACAGGGAACACTGAAGCTTTCTTT. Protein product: CASSDTGNTEAFF.

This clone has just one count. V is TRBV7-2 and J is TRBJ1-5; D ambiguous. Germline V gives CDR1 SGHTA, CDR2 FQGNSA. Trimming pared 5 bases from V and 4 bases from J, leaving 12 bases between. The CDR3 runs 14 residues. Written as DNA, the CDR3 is TGTGCCAGCAGCGTCGCGGGGAGAAATCAGCCCCAGCATTTT. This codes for CASSVAGRNQPQHF.

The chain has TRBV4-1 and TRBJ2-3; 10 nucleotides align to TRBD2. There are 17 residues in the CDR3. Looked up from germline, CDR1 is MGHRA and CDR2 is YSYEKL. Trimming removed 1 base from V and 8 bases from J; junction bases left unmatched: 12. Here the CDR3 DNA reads TGCGCCAGCAGCCAAGCCCCCCCTAGCGGGGGCCGGCGTACGCAGTATTTT. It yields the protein CASSQAPPSGGRRTQYF.

The CDR3, as DNA: TGCGCCAGCAGTGAGTCTGCTAGCGGGGTCGACGAGCAGTACTTC. This codes for CASSESASGVDEQYF. This sequence joins TRBV10-1 and TRBJ2-7, with 9 bases aligning to TRBD2. The CDR3 contains 15 residues. After removal of 0 bases from V and 5 bases from J, the junction contained 5 bases not matched to a gene. CDR1 and CDR2 (germline): WNHNN, SYGVQD (reference sequence).